The 10 T cell receptor beta chains below were found in one sample sequenced in a study of cytomegalovirus exposure and HLA in healthy donors. The data were produced by immunoSEQ multiplex PCR, yet TCRdb's version contains in-frame clones alone and is incomplete. The repertoire has roughly 100,000 clones, 88% of them found once; the top ten carry roughly 2%. The sequencing sample was made of PBMCs. The receptors stem from a woman between 18 and 29 years old in good health and CMV-seropositive.

The rearrangement links TRBV27 to TRBJ1-3, with D tentatively TRBD1 (6 bases). From germline, CDR1 is MNHEY and CDR2 SMNVEV (reference sequence). Trimming removed 3 bases at V and 9 bases at J, with 12 bases between. The CDR3 has 13 amino acids. CDR3 bases: TGTGCCAGCAGTTTCACAGGGCAAGGCACCATATATTTT. Its translation is CASSFTGQGTIYF.

The chain uses TRBV6-6 and TRBJ2-5; D is uncertain. The germline gives CDR1 MNHNY, CDR2 SVGAGI (reference sequence). The germline V and J ends were trimmed by 3 bases and 3 bases, with 14 bases remaining between them. CDR3 length: 15 amino acids. The CDR3 DNA is TGTGCCAGCAGTTATCCGTCGGTAACGAAAGAGACCCAGTACTTC. Translating it yields CASSYPSVTKETQYF.

The chain employs TRBV6-4 and TRBJ2-2; TRBD2 matches at 7 bases. V lost 6 bases, J lost 3 bases, and 4 bases stayed unmatched. The CDR3 sequence is 14 residues long. CDR1 is MRHNA, CDR2 SNTAGT, per germline. CDR3 nucleotides: TGTGCCAGCAGGGGGGACTACTACACCGGGGAGCTGTTTTTT. It codes for CASRGDYYTGELFF.

The chain has TRBV27 and TRBJ1-1; TRBD1 agrees at 10 bases. The CDR3 loop spans 13 amino acids. The germline V gene encodes CDR1 MNHEY and CDR2 SMNVEV (reference sequence). The CDR3 sequence is CVPRDRGNTEAFF. The CDR3 nucleotides read TGTGTCCCCCGGGACAGGGGGAACACTGAAGCTTTCTTT.

V usage is TRBV2 and J usage is TRBJ2-3, with 12 bases fitting TRBD2. This CDR3 is built from 18 residues. V shed 8 bases, J shed 0 bases, and the junction held 12 bases outside the gene matches. The germline V gene encodes CDR1 SNHLY and CDR2 FYNNEI. The CDR3 bases are TGTGCCAGCGGGTTGAAGACTAGCGGGGGTTGGAGCACAGATACGCAGTATTTT. Protein: CASGLKTSGGWSTDTQYF. The variable domain in full, with the rest retrieved from reference TRBV2 and TRBJ2-3, is EPEVTQTPSHQVTQMGQEVILRCVPISNHLYFYWYRQILGQKVEFLVSFYNNEISEKSEIFDDQFSVERPDGSNFTLKIRSTKLEDSAMYFCASGLKTSGGWSTDTQYFGPGTRLTVL.

J is TRBJ1-6 and V is TRBV4-1; D is possibly TRBD1 (6 bases). This CDR3 region has 20 residues. Trimming removed 1 base at V and 0 bases at J, with 19 bases between. Germline assignment: CDR1 MGHRA and CDR2 YSYEKL. The CDR3 loop reads CASSQGGPGHLSSYNSPLHF. DNA of the CDR3: TGCGCCAGCAGCCAAGGGGGGCCGGGACATCTTAGCTCCTATAATTCACCCCTCCACTTT.

This sequence joins TRBV28 and TRBJ1-2, with 9 bases lining up with TRBD1. Germline V gene data show CDR1 as MDHEN and CDR2 as SYDVKM. V trimming: 5 bases; J trimming: 3 bases; junction bases outside the gene matches: 4. The CDR3 covers 14 residues. The CDR3 here is CASSTTGGDYGYTF. The CDR3 nucleotides read TGTGCCAGCAGTACTACAGGGGGCGACTATGGCTACACCTTC.

The CDR3 loop reads CASSQDAGYGYTF. In nucleotides, the CDR3 is TGCGCCAGCAGCCAAGATGCGGGCTATGGCTACACCTTC. This sequence joins TRBV4-3 and TRBJ1-2; D is unclear. The length of the CDR3 is 13 residues. In germline, CDR1 is LGHNA, CDR2 YSLEER. V lost 0 bases, J lost 4 bases, and 6 bases lay in between.

J is TRBJ2-3 and V is TRBV4-1, with TRBD1 as a possible D gene (5 bases). The V gene's germline CDR1 is MGHRA and CDR2 YSYEKL. This CDR3 comprises 15 residues. The V and J ends lost 5 bases and 2 bases respectively, with 14 bases between them. The CDR3 sequence: CASSTRQTNTDTQYF. DNA for the CDR3: TGCGCCAGCAGCACACGACAGACGAACACAGATACGCAGTATTTT.

This clone occurred a few times. The chain couples TRBV5-5 to TRBJ2-4; no clear D gene. Trimming cost V 0 bases and J 8 bases, with 12 bases left between them. Per germline, CDR1 SGHKS and CDR2 YYEKEE (reference sequence). The CDR3 has 14 amino acids. CDR3 DNA: TGTGCCAGCAGCTTGGATCCTACGAGGTACATTCAGTACTTC. Translated: CASSLDPTRYIQYF.